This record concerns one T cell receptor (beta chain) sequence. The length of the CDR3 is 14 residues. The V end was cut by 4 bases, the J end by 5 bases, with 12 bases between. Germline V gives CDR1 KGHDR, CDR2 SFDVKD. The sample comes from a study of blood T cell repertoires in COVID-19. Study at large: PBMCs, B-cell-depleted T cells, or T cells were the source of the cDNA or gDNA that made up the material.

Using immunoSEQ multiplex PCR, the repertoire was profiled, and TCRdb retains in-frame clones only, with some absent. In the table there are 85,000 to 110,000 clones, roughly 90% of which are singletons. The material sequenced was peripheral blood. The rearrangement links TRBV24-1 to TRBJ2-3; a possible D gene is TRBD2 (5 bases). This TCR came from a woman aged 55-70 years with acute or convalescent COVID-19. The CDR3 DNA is TGTGCCACCAGTGAATCGGGGTTGGGAGATACGCAGTATTTT. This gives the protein CATSESGLGDTQYF.